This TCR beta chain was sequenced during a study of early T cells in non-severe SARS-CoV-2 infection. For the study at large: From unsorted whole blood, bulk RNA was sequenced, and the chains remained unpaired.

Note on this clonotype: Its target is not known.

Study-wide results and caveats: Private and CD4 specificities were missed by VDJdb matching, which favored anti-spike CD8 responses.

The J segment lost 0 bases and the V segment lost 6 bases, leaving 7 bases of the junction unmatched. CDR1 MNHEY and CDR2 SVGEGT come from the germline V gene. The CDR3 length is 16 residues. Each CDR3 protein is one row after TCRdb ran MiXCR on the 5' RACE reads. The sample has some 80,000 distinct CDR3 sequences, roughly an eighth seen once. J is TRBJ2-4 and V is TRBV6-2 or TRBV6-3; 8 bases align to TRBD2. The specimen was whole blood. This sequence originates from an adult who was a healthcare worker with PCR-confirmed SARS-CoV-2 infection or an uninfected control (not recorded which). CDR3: CASRRTSWGAKNIQYF. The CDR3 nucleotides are TGTGCCAGCAGGCGGACTAGCTGGGGAGCCAAAAACATTCAGTACTTC.